Listed here are 10 T cell receptor beta chains from one sample, sequenced in a study of blood T cell repertoires in COVID-19. Some clones are missing from TCRdb's copy, which holds only in-frame ones; the method was immunoSEQ multiplex PCR. The sample carries around 150,000 clones, 84% recorded once. Sequences were obtained from PBMCs or T cells enriched from blood (not recorded which). The receptors shown here come from a woman between 50 and 59 years old with acute COVID-19.

This clone was observed once. The genes are TRBV5-1 and TRBJ2-5; 8 positions agree with TRBD2. The CDR3 totals 15 residues. With 0 bases clipped from V and 6 bases from J, the junction kept 7 bases outside the gene matches. CDR1 is SGHRS, CDR2 YFSETQ, per germline. The CDR3 sequence is CASSLVLTGGKTQYF. CDR3 in DNA: TGCGCCAGCAGCTTGGTGTTGACGGGGGGGAAGACCCAGTACTTC. Together with reference TRBV5-1 and TRBJ2-5, the CDR3 gives the full variable domain: KAGVTQTPRYLIKTRGQQVTLSCSPISGHRSVSWYQQTPGQGLQFLFEYFSETQRNKGNFPGRFSGRQFSNSRSEMNVSTLELGDSALYLCASSLVLTGGKTQYFGPGTRLLVL.

The chain links TRBV19 to TRBJ1-1; D perhaps matches TRBD1 (5 bases). CDR3 size: 13 residues. The ends were cut back, 5 bases at V and 1 base at J, with 8 bases in the middle. Per the germline V gene, CDR1 is LNHDA and CDR2 is SQIVND (reference sequence). CDR3 region: CASSWQGNTEAFF. Here the CDR3 DNA reads TGTGCCAGTAGTTGGCAGGGGAACACTGAAGCTTTCTTT.

The chain links TRBV18 to TRBJ2-3; D uncertain. Germline CDR1 and CDR2: KGHSH and LQKENI. This CDR3 spans 15 amino acids. V lost 3 bases to trimming and J lost 0 bases, with 10 bases between them. CDR3 loop: CASSPGAASTDTQYF. In DNA form, the CDR3 reads TGTGCCAGCTCACCTGGCGCGGCTAGCACAGATACGCAGTATTTT.

There are a few counts of this clone. This chain links TRBV28 with TRBJ1-5, with D perhaps matching TRBD1 (6 bases). CDR1 and CDR2 (germline): MDHEN, SYDVKM. The CDR3 consists of 12 residues. The V gene lost 10 bases and the J gene lost 6 bases, with 13 bases spanning the gap. The CDR3 coding sequence is TGTGCCACAAACAGGGTGAGTCAGCCCCAGCATTTT. This gives the protein CATNRVSQPQHF. Full variable domain (outside the CDR3, taken from reference TRBV28 and TRBJ1-5): DVKVTQSSRYLVKRTGEKVFLECVQDMDHENMFWYRQDPGLGLRLIYFSYDVKMKEKGDIPEGYSVSREKKERFSLILESASTNQTSMYLCATNRVSQPQHFGDGTRLSIL.

V gene TRBV5-8 combines with J gene TRBJ2-1; 10 nucleotides match TRBD1. This CDR3 spans 15 amino acids. CDR1 is SGHTS and CDR2 is YDEGEE in the germline V gene. Trimming cost V 0 bases and J 5 bases; bases outside gene matches: 2. In DNA, the CDR3 is TGTGCCAGCAGCTTGGGACAGGGGGCTAACAATGAGCAGTTCTTC. As protein: CASSLGQGANNEQFF.

CDR3 bases: TGTGCCAGCAGCCCAGGGGGCAAGTATGGCTACACCTTC. Protein: CASSPGGKYGYTF. V and J are TRBV12-3 or TRBV12-4 and TRBJ1-2, with 8 positions matching TRBD1. The CDR3 covers 13 residues. V was pared by 6 bases and J by 5 bases, with 5 bases of the junction left unmatched.

This chain links TRBV19 with TRBJ2-7, with D possibly TRBD2 on 5 matching bases. The CDR3 totals 14 residues. CDR1 and CDR2 (germline): LNHDA, SQIVND (reference sequence). V lost 7 bases and J lost 7, with 20 bases in between. Written as DNA, the CDR3 is TGTGCCAGTATGACCCGGACTGGGGTAGGGGAGCAGTACTTC. Translating it yields CASMTRTGVGEQYF.

The chain is built from TRBV5-4 and TRBJ2-3, with D possibly being TRBD2 (6 bases). This CDR3 region has 14 residues. Germline V gene sequence: CDR1 SGHNT, CDR2 YYREEE (reference sequence). The V end lost 9 bases, the J end lost 1 base, and 15 bases lay between the germline ends. CDR3 nucleotides: TGTGCCATCTCGGACGGGGGACGCACAGATACGCAGTATTTT. This encodes CAISDGGRTDTQYF.

J is TRBJ1-2 and V is TRBV10-3; D uncertain. V dropped 3 bases and J dropped 6 bases, with 20 bases sitting between them. This CDR3 spans 16 amino acids. The germline gives CDR1 ENHRY, CDR2 SYGVKD. CDR3 nucleotide sequence: TGTGCCATCAGTGAATCCCCATACGTTCAGGAAAATGGCTACACCTTC. This sequence encodes CAISESPYVQENGYTF.

This clone was seen only once. The rearrangement uses TRBV5-1 and TRBJ1-4, with a weak D call TRBD1 (5 bases). Trimming left V 4 bases short and J 1 base short, with 8 bases between. Per the germline V gene, CDR1 is SGHRS and CDR2 is YFSETQ. The CDR3 sequence is 14 residues long. CDR3 amino acids: CASSQTVTNEKLFF. The CDR3, as DNA: TGCGCCAGCAGCCAGACAGTAACTAATGAAAAACTGTTTTTT.